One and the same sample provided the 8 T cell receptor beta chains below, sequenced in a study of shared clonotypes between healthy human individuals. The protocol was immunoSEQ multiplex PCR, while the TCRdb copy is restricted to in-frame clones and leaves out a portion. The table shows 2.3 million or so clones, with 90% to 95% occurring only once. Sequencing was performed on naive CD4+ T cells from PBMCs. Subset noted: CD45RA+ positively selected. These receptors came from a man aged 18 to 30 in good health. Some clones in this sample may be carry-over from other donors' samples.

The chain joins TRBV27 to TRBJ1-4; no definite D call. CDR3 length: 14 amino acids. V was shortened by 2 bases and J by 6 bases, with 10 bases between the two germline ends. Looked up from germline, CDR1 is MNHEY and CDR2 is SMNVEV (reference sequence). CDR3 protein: CASSLTRAYEKLFF. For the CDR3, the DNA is TGTGCCAGCAGTTTAACTCGGGCATATGAAAAACTGTTTTTT.

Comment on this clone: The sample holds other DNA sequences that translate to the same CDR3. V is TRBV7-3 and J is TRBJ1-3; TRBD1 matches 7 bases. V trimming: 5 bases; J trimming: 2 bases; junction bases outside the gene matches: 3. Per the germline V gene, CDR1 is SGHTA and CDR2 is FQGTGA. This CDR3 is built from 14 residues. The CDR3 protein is CASSPGTAGNTIYF. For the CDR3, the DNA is TGTGCCAGCAGCCCCGGGACAGCTGGAAACACCATATATTTT. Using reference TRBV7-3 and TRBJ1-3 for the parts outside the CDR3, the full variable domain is GAGVSQTPSNKVTEKGKYVELRCDPISGHTALYWYRQSLGQGPEFLIYFQGTGAADDSGLPNDRFFAVRPEGSVSTLKIQRTERGDSAVYLCASSPGTAGNTIYFGEGSWLTVV.

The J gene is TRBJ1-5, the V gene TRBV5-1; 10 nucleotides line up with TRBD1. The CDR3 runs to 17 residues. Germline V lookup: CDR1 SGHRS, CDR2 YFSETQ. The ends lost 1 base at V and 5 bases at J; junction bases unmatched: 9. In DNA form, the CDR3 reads TGCGCCAGCAGCTTGATCCCCCGGACAGGGGGTGATCAGCCCCAGCATTTT. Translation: CASSLIPRTGGDQPQHF.

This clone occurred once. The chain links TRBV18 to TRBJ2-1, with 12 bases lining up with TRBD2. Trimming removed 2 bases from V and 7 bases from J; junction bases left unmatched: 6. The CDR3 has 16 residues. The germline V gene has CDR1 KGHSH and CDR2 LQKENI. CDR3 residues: CASSPFETSGRNEQFF. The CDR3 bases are TGTGCCAGCTCACCATTTGAAACTAGCGGGAGGAATGAGCAGTTCTTC.

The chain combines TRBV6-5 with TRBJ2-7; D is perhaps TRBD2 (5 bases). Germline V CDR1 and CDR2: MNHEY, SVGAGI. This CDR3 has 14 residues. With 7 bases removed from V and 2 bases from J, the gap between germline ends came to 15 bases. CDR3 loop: CASMLNRGTYEQYF. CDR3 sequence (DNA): TGTGCCAGCATGTTAAACCGGGGAACCTACGAGCAGTACTTC.

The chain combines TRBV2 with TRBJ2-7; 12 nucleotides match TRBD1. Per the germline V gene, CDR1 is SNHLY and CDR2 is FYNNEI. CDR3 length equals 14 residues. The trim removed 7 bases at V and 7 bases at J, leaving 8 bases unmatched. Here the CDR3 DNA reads TGTGCCAGCATTTGGGGACAGGGGGCAGGGGAGCAGTACTTC. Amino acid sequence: CASIWGQGAGEQYF.

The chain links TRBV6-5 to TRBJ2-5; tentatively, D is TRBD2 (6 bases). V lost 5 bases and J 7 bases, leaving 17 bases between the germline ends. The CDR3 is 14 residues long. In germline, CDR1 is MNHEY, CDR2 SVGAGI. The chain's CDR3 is CASSPRRGSGTQYF. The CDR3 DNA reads TGTGCCAGCAGTCCGCGCCGGGGGTCAGGGACCCAGTACTTC.

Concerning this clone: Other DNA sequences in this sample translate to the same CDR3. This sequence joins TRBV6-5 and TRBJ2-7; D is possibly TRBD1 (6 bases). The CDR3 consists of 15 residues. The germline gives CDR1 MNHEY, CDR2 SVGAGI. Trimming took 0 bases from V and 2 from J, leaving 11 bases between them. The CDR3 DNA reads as TGTGCCAGCAGTTACTCGGGCAGGGGTCCCTACGAGCAGTACTTC. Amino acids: CASSYSGRGPYEQYF.